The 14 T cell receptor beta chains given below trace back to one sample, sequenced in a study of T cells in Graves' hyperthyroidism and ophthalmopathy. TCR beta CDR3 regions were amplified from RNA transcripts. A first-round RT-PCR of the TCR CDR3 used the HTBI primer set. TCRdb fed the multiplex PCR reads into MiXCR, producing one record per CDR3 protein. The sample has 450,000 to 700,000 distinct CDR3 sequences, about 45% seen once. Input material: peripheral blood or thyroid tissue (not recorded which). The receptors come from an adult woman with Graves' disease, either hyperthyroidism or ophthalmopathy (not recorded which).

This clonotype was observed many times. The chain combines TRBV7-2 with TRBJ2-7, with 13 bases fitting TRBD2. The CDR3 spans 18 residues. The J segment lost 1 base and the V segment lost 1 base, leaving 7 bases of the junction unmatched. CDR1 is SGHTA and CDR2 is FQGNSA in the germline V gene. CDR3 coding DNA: TGTGCCAGCAGCTTAGGCAGGGGACTAGCGGGATTTTCCTACGAGCAGTACTTC. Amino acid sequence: CASSLGRGLAGFSYEQYF. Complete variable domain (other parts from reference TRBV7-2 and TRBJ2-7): GAGVSQSPSNKVTEKGKDVELRCDPISGHTALYWYRQSLGQGLEFLIYFQGNSAPDKSGLPSDRFSAERTGGSVSTLTIQRTQQEDSAVYLCASSLGRGLAGFSYEQYFGPGTRLTVT.

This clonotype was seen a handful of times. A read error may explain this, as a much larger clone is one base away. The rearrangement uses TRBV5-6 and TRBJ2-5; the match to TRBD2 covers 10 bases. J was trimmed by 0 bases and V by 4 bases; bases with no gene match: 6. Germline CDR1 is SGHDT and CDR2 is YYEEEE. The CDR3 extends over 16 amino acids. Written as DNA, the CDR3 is TGTGCCAGCAGCGCCACACTAGCGGGGCACCAAGAGACCCAGTACTTC. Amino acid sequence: CASSATLAGHQETQYF.

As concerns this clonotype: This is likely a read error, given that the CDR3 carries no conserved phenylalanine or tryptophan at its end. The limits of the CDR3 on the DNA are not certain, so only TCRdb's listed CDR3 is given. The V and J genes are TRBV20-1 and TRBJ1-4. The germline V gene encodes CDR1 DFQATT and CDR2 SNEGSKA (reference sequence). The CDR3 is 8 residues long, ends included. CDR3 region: CSARDVNA.

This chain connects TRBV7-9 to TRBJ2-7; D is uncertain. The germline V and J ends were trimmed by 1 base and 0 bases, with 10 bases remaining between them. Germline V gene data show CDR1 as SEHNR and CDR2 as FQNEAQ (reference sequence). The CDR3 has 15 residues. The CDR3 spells CASSLDLGTSYEQYF. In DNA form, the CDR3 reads TGTGCCAGCAGCTTAGATTTGGGAACCTCCTACGAGCAGTACTTC.

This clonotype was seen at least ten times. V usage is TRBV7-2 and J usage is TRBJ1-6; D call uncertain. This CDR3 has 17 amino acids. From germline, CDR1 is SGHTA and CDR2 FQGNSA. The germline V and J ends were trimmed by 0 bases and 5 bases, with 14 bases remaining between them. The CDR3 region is CASSLAFSAENNSPLHF. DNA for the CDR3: TGTGCCAGCAGCTTAGCTTTCTCGGCTGAGAATAATTCACCCCTCCACTTT. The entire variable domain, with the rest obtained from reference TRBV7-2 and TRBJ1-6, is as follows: GAGVSQSPSNKVTEKGKDVELRCDPISGHTALYWYRQSLGQGLEFLIYFQGNSAPDKSGLPSDRFSAERTGGSVSTLTIQRTQQEDSAVYLCASSLAFSAENNSPLHFGNGTRLTVT.

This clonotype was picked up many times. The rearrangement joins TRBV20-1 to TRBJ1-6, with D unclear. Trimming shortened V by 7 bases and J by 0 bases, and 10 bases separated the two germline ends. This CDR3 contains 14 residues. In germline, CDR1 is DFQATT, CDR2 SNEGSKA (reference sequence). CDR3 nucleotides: TGCAGTGTCCCCTTAAGCTCCTATAATTCACCCCTCCACTTT. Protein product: CSVPLSSYNSPLHF.

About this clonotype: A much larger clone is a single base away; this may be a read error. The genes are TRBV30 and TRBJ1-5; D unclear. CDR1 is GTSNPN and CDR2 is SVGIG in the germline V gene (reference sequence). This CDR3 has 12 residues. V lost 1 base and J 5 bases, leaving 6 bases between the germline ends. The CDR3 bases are TGTGCCTGGAGTGGAAGACATCAGCCCCAGCATTTT. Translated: CAWSGRHQPQHF.

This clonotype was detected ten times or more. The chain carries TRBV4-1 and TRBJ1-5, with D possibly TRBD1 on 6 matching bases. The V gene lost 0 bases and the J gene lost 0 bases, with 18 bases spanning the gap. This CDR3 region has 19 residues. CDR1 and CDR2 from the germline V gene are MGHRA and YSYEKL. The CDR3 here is CASSQESTGRRVSNQPQHF. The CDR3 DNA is TGCGCCAGCAGCCAAGAGTCGACAGGTAGGAGGGTTAGCAATCAGCCCCAGCATTTT.

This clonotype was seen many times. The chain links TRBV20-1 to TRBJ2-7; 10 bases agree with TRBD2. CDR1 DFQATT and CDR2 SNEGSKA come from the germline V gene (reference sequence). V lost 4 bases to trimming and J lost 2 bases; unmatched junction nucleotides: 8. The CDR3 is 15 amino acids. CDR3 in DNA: TGCAGTGCTAATCCTCTAGCGGGAGAGCCCTACGAGCAGTACTTC. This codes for CSANPLAGEPYEQYF.

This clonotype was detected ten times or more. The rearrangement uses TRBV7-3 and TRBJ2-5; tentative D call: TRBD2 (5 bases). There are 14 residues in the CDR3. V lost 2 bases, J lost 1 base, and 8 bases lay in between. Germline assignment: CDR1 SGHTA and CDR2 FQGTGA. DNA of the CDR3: TGTGCCAGCAGCTTAGGAGCGGCCCAAGAGACCCAGTACTTC. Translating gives CASSLGAAQETQYF. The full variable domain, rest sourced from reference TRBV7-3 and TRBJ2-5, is GAGVSQTPSNKVTEKGKYVELRCDPISGHTALYWYRQSLGQGPEFLIYFQGTGAADDSGLPNDRFFAVRPEGSVSTLKIQRTERGDSAVYLCASSLGAAQETQYFGPGTRLLVL.

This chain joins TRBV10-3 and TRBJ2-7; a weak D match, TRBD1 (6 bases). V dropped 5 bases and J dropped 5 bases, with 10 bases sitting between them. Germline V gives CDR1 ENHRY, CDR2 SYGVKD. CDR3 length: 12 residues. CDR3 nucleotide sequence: TGTGCCATCAGTACAGGGTACCACGAGCAGTACTTC. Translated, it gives CAISTGYHEQYF.

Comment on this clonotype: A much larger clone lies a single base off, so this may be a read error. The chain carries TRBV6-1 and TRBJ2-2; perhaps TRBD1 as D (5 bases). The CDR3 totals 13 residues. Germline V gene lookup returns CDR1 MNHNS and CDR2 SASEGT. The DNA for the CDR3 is TGTGCCATCAGTGAAGGGGAACCCGGGGAGCTGTTTTTT. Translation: CAISEGEPGELFF.

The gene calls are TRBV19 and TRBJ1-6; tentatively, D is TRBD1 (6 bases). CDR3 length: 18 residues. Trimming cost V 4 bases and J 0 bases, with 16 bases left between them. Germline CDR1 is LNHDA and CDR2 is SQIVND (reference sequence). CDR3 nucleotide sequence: TGTGCCAGTAGTAGGGGCACAGGGAAAAGCTCCTATAATTCACCCCTCCACTTT. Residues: CASSRGTGKSSYNSPLHF.

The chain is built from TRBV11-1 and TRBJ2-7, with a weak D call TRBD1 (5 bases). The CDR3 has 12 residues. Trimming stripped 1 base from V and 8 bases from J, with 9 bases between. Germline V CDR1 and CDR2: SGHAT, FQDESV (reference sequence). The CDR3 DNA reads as TGTGCCAGCAGCTTAGTCAGGGCACAGCAGTACTTC. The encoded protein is CASSLVRAQQYF.